The next 3 T cell receptor beta chains were all read from a single sample in a study of cytomegalovirus exposure and HLA in healthy donors. The PCR was carried out with 60 Vbeta primers and 13 Jbeta primers. The method was immunoSEQ multiplex PCR; TCRdb's version includes in-frame clones alone and lacks a portion of them. Among about 90,000 clones listed, more than 65% were seen once. The sequenced sample was PBMCs. These receptors originate from a woman under 30 in good health and CMV-seropositive.

The chain links TRBV7-2 to TRBJ1-1; D gene unclear. This CDR3 region has 15 residues. V was trimmed by 5 bases and J by 5 bases, leaving 18 bases between them. In germline, CDR1 is SGHTA, CDR2 FQGNSA. CDR3 sequence: CASSPSAGGGTEAFF. CDR3 sequence (DNA): TGTGCCAGCAGCCCCTCGGCAGGCGGAGGAACTGAAGCTTTCTTT.

The CDR3 spells CASSAGTSGRAPNTGELFF. The CDR3 DNA reads TGTGCCAGCAGCGCCGGGACTAGCGGGAGGGCACCGAACACCGGGGAGCTGTTTTTT. The V call is TRBV7-2, the J call TRBJ2-2, with TRBD2 matching over 16 bases. V lost 5 bases and J lost 0; bases outside the gene matches: 6. CDR1 SGHTA and CDR2 FQGNSA come from the germline V gene. The CDR3 has 19 residues. Full variable domain (missing parts from reference TRBV7-2 and TRBJ2-2): GAGVSQSPSNKVTEKGKDVELRCDPISGHTALYWYRQSLGQGLEFLIYFQGNSAPDKSGLPSDRFSAERTGGSVSTLTIQRTQQEDSAVYLCASSAGTSGRAPNTGELFFGEGSRLTVL.

The chain links TRBV4-3 to TRBJ1-2; 11 bases are a match to TRBD1. This CDR3 region has 15 residues. Germline CDR1 LGHNA, CDR2 YSLEER. V lost 1 base to trimming and J lost 7 bases; unmatched junction nucleotides: 5. CDR3 region: CASSQARGQGAGYTF. The CDR3 DNA is TGCGCCAGCAGCCAAGCCCGAGGACAGGGGGCTGGCTACACCTTC.